A single sample gave rise to the 26 T cell receptor beta chains below, sequenced in a study of blood T cells in healthy people across ages. Together with a sample-barcoded 5' primer, a J-beta primer mix was included in a second PCR lasting roughly 6 to 12 cycles. MiXCR, run by TCRdb on the 5' RACE reads, gives a single entry per CDR3 protein. The table shows 550,000 to 650,000 distinct CDR3 sequences, with about 30% occurring only once. The specimen sequenced was blood. The receptor source for this set is a woman aged 80 or older in good health.

The chain has TRBV9 and TRBJ1-3; 7 bases are shared with TRBD1. The germline gives CDR1 SGDLS, CDR2 YYNGEE. Germline trimming cut 3 bases from V and 7 bases from J; bases unmatched to any gene: 7. This CDR3 region has 14 residues. Here the CDR3 reads CASSATGERNTIYF. Here the CDR3 DNA reads TGTGCCAGCAGCGCAACAGGGGAACGTAACACCATATATTTT.

The V gene is TRBV7-9, the J gene TRBJ2-3, with D maybe TRBD2 (6 bases). The CDR3 consists of 16 residues. Per the germline V gene, CDR1 is SEHNR and CDR2 is FQNEAQ (reference sequence). Trimming left V 5 bases short and J 2 bases short, with 17 bases between. The CDR3 DNA follows: TGTGCCAGCAGCCATAAACTAGCTCTGGTCACAGATACGCAGTATTTT. Translating it yields CASSHKLALVTDTQYF.

Many counts were recorded for this clonotype. The chain has TRBV25-1 and TRBJ1-2; TRBD1 might be the D (5 bases). V lost 8 bases and J lost 4, with 8 bases in between. Germline CDR1 reads MGHDK; CDR2 reads SYGVNS. The CDR3 covers 11 residues. The CDR3 loop is CASWGGYGYTF. The CDR3 DNA sequence: TGTGCCAGCTGGGGGGGCTATGGCTACACCTTC.

The V call is TRBV5-5, the J call TRBJ1-1, with D tentatively TRBD1 (6 bases). Trimming pared 4 bases from V and 7 bases from J, leaving 8 bases between. CDR1 SGHKS and CDR2 YYEKEE come from the germline V gene (reference sequence). The CDR3 extends over 11 amino acids. CDR3 DNA: TGTGCCAGCAGCCAGGACAGTGAAGCTTTCTTT. As protein: CASSQDSEAFF.

In its sample, this clonotype was seen many times. This chain uses TRBV7-3 with TRBJ2-7, with TRBD1 matching over 7 bases. The CDR3 is made up of 14 amino acids. With 5 bases clipped from V and 2 bases from J, the junction kept 6 bases outside the gene matches. Per germline, CDR1 SGHTA and CDR2 FQGTGA. For the CDR3, the DNA is TGTGCCAGCAGCGCACAGGGGTATCCCTACGAGCAGTACTTC. Its translation is CASSAQGYPYEQYF.

Details on this clonotype: Germline and junction disagree at one end, which may indicate a read error. Written as DNA, the CDR3 is TGTGCCTGGAGTGTAGGGGCCCGGGAAAATCAGCTCCAGCATTTT. Its protein is CAWSVGARENQLQHF. The J gene is TRBJ1-5, the V gene TRBV30, with D perhaps TRBD1 (5 bases). Germline V gene sequence: CDR1 GTSNPN, CDR2 SVGIG (reference sequence). The CDR3 consists of 15 residues.

On this clonotype itself: Compared with germline, one end of the junction differs, possibly owing to a read error. This chain links TRBV15 with TRBJ1-4, with D uncertain. This CDR3 comprises 14 residues. Germline assignment: CDR1 LNHNV and CDR2 YYDKDF (reference sequence). The CDR3 sequence is CVTSLSGRNEKLFF. The CDR3 nucleotides read TGTGTCACCAGCCTCTCCGGGCGTAATGAAAAACTGTTTTTT.

The rearrangement uses TRBV11-3 and TRBJ2-1; 9 nucleotides line up with TRBD2. CDR1 and CDR2 from the germline V gene are SGHNT and YENEEA. The junction had 10 bases not matched to a gene; V was cut back by 5 bases and J by 8 bases. The CDR3 has 15 amino acids. The CDR3 loop reads CASSVPGLAGDEQFF. CDR3 coding DNA: TGTGCCAGCAGCGTACCGGGACTAGCTGGCGATGAGCAGTTCTTC. The full variable domain, with the rest looked up from reference TRBV11-3 and TRBJ2-1, is EAGVVQSPRYKIIEKKQPVAFWCNPISGHNTLYWYLQNLGQGPELLIRYENEEAVDDSQLPKDRFSAERLKGVDSTLKIQPAELGDSAVYLCASSVPGLAGDEQFFGPGTRLTVL.

This clonotype has just a few counts. This sequence may be a read error, since a much larger clone differs from it by one base. This chain uses TRBV9 with TRBJ2-1, with D unclear. The CDR3 is 16 residues long. Germline assignment: CDR1 SGDLS and CDR2 YYNGEE. Trimming shortened V by 3 bases and J by 9 bases, and 22 bases separated the two germline ends. The CDR3 protein is CASSAHHGEGCTEQFF. CDR3 nucleotides: TGTGCCAGCAGCGCCCATCATGGGGAAGGTTGCACTGAGCAGTTCTTC.

The V and J genes are TRBV7-3 and TRBJ2-1, with D possibly called TRBD1 or TRBD2 (5 bases each). The CDR3 has 15 residues. Trimming removed 5 bases from V and 1 base from J, with 12 bases in between. Germline values: CDR1 SGHTA, CDR2 FQGTGA. The CDR3 DNA is TGTGCCAGCAGCGTTGGGGCGGGTTCCTACAATGAGCAGTTCTTC. Translation gives CASSVGAGSYNEQFF. The full variable domain, in which reference TRBV7-3 and TRBJ2-1 provide the parts outside the CDR3, is GAGVSQTPSNKVTEKGKYVELRCDPISGHTALYWYRQSLGQGPEFLIYFQGTGAADDSGLPNDRFFAVRPEGSVSTLKIQRTERGDSAVYLCASSVGAGSYNEQFFGPGTRLTVL.

Ten or more counts support this clonotype. The chain links TRBV6-5 to TRBJ2-5; 7 bases are shared with TRBD1. J lost 7 bases, V lost 5 bases, and 10 bases had no gene match. Germline CDR1 and CDR2: MNHEY and SVGAGI. CDR3 length equals 14 residues. The CDR3 protein is CASSRDSEYMTQYF. The CDR3 DNA sequence: TGTGCCAGCAGTCGGGACAGCGAGTATATGACCCAGTACTTC.

The rearrangement joins TRBV3-1 to TRBJ1-6, with TRBD1 matching 7 bases. The V segment lost 4 bases and the J segment 18 bases; nucleotides outside the gene matches: 9. Germline CDR1 reads LGHDT; CDR2 reads YNNKEL (reference sequence). CDR3 length: 12 residues. The CDR3 bases are TGTGCCAGCAGCCTACAGGGGCTCACCCCCCACTTT. Translated, it gives CASSLQGLTPHF.

The chain joins TRBV5-6 to TRBJ2-6, with 7 positions matching TRBD1. Germline-derived CDR1 and CDR2 are SGHDT and YYEEEE. The CDR3 contains 18 residues. V lost 1 base to trimming and J lost 0 bases; unmatched junction nucleotides: 7. CDR3 in amino acids: CASSLQGVMSSGANVLTF. The DNA of the CDR3 is TGTGCCAGCAGCTTGCAGGGGGTGATGAGCTCTGGGGCCAACGTCCTGACTTTC.

This clonotype appeared many times. The chain is built from TRBV14 and TRBJ2-1; tentative D call: TRBD1 (6 bases). V was trimmed by 3 bases and J by 6 bases, leaving 9 bases between them. This CDR3 is built from 13 residues. CDR1 and CDR2 (germline): SGHDN, FVKESK. The chain's CDR3 is CASSQMTGNEQFF. In DNA form, the CDR3 reads TGTGCCAGCAGCCAGATGACAGGCAATGAGCAGTTCTTC. The variable domain in full, with the rest retrieved from reference TRBV14 and TRBJ2-1, is EAGVTQFPSHSVIEKGQTVTLRCDPISGHDNLYWYRRVMGKEIKFLLHFVKESKQDESGMPNNRFLAERTGGTYSTLKVQPAELEDSGVYFCASSQMTGNEQFFGPGTRLTVL.

The chain has TRBV30 and TRBJ1-6; weak D call: TRBD1 (6 bases). The ends were cut back, 3 bases at V and 10 bases at J, with 16 bases in the middle. The germline CDR1 and CDR2 sequences are GTSNPN and SVGIG (reference sequence). This CDR3 spans 14 amino acids. The DNA of the CDR3 is TGTGCCTGGAGCGCAGACAGGCGACGATCACCCCTCCACTTT. Protein: CAWSADRRRSPLHF.

This clonotype has ten or more counts. The rearrangement uses TRBV24-1 and TRBJ2-1; 7 bases agree with TRBD2. Trimming took 5 bases from V and 8 from J; bases not matched to a gene: 8. The CDR3 extends over 14 amino acids. Germline V gene lookup returns CDR1 KGHDR and CDR2 SFDVKD. The CDR3: CATSGWGGGDEQFF. The CDR3 DNA follows: TGTGCCACCAGTGGGTGGGGGGGAGGCGATGAGCAGTTCTTC.

This clonotype was found many times. The genes are TRBV10-3 and TRBJ2-2; the D gene is possibly TRBD1 (5 bases). CDR3 length: 13 amino acids. The V and J ends lost 3 bases and 7 bases respectively, with 9 bases between them. Germline V gene sequence: CDR1 ENHRY, CDR2 SYGVKD. CDR3 DNA sequence: TGTGCCATCAGTGACCAGGGCGACGGGGAGCTGTTTTTT. Translating it yields CAISDQGDGELFF.

The chain recombines TRBV6-5 with TRBJ1-1; no clear D. Trimming left V 10 bases short and J 4 bases short, with 10 bases between. Germline CDR1 MNHEY, CDR2 SVGAGI. The CDR3 runs to 11 residues. In DNA, the CDR3 is TGTGCCACCCGGACGAGCACTGAAGCTTTCTTT. Its protein product is CATRTSTEAFF.

The rearrangement joins TRBV12-5 to TRBJ2-2, with D tentatively TRBD1 or TRBD2 (6 bases each). From germline, CDR1 is LGHNT and CDR2 FRNRAP. The ends were cut back, 0 bases at V and 1 base at J, with 12 bases in the middle. This CDR3 is 17 amino acids long. Here the CDR3 DNA reads TGTGCTAGTGGTTTGGTACTAGGGGGAGGGAACACCGGGGAGCTGTTTTTT. Translated: CASGLVLGGGNTGELFF.

The chain couples TRBV7-9 to TRBJ1-4, with TRBD1 identical over 11 bases. In germline, CDR1 is SEHNR, CDR2 FQNEAQ (reference sequence). With 4 bases clipped from V and 7 bases from J, the junction kept 11 bases outside the gene matches. The CDR3 sequence is 17 residues long. The CDR3 is CASSSSIGQGATEKLFF. The DNA for the CDR3 is TGTGCCAGCAGCTCCTCTATTGGACAGGGGGCTACTGAAAAACTGTTTTTT.

Concerning this clonotype: A read error may be the cause here, since a much bigger clone is one base away. This chain joins TRBV5-1 and TRBJ2-5; 7 bases are a match to TRBD2. This CDR3 spans 17 amino acids. The germline V gene has CDR1 SGHRS and CDR2 YFSETQ. Trimming cost V 0 bases and J 2 bases; bases outside gene matches: 10. The CDR3 is CASSLGLTGGRQETQYF. Here the CDR3 DNA reads TGCGCCAGCAGCTTGGGGCTAACGGGGGGACGGCAAGAGACCCAGTACTTC. Using reference TRBV5-1 and TRBJ2-5 for the parts outside the CDR3, the full variable domain is KAGVTQTPRYLIKTRGQQVTLSCSPISGHRSVSWYQQTPGQGLQFLFEYFSETQRNKGNFPGRFSGRQFSNSRSEMNVSTLELGDSALYLCASSLGLTGGRQETQYFGPGTRLLVL.

This clonotype was detected only once. A much larger clone sits a single nucleotide away, making a read error possible. This chain connects TRBV10-2 to TRBJ2-3, with D possibly called TRBD1 or TRBD2 (5 bases each). Germline V gene lookup returns CDR1 WSHSY and CDR2 SAAADI. The CDR3 totals 15 residues. This chain's CDR3 is CASSGRGPDTDTRYF. The DNA for the CDR3 is TGCGCCAGCAGTGGCCGGGGACCGGACACAGATACGCGGTATTTT.

In its sample, this clonotype was seen once. The V call is TRBV18, the J call TRBJ1-3; the D gene is possibly TRBD1 (5 bases). V was cut by 3 bases and J by 3 bases, with 18 bases left in between. This CDR3 is 17 amino acids long. CDR1 and CDR2 from the germline V gene are KGHSH and LQKENI. In DNA form, the CDR3 reads TGTGCCAGCTCACCGCCCAGCCGGGGCAGACATGGAAACACCATATATTTT. Protein sequence: CASSPPSRGRHGNTIYF.

This clonotype was found many times. This rearrangement joins TRBV27 to TRBJ1-2; D unclear. The CDR3 is made up of 13 amino acids. Germline lookup yields CDR1 MNHEY and CDR2 SMNVEV (reference sequence). The germline V and J ends were trimmed by 2 bases and 1 base, with 5 bases remaining between them. The CDR3 DNA is TGTGCCAGCAGTTTAACCTTTAACTATGGCTACACCTTC. This gives the protein CASSLTFNYGYTF.

The chain links TRBV6-2 or TRBV6-3 to TRBJ2-7; tentatively, D is TRBD2 (5 bases). Judging by the DNA end, TRBJ2-5 fits better; the J call may be wrong. Per the germline V gene, CDR1 is MNHEY and CDR2 is SVGEGT. CDR3 length: 12 residues. Here the CDR3 reads CASRARDETQYF. The CDR3 nucleotides are TGTGCCAGCAGGGCGAGGGATGAGACCCAGTACTTC.

This clonotype was detected a few times. V gene TRBV7-3 combines with J gene TRBJ2-2; 10 bases match TRBD1. Germline assignment: CDR1 SGHTA and CDR2 FQGTGA. With 6 bases clipped from V and 1 base from J, the junction kept 2 bases outside the gene matches. The CDR3 consists of 15 residues. CDR3 sequence reads: CASRRDRGNTGELFF. The CDR3 coding sequence is TGTGCCAGCAGACGGGACAGGGGGAACACCGGGGAGCTGTTTTTT. The variable domain in full, with the rest retrieved from reference TRBV7-3 and TRBJ2-2, is GAGVSQTPSNKVTEKGKYVELRCDPISGHTALYWYRQSLGQGPEFLIYFQGTGAADDSGLPNDRFFAVRPEGSVSTLKIQRTERGDSAVYLCASRRDRGNTGELFFGEGSRLTVL.